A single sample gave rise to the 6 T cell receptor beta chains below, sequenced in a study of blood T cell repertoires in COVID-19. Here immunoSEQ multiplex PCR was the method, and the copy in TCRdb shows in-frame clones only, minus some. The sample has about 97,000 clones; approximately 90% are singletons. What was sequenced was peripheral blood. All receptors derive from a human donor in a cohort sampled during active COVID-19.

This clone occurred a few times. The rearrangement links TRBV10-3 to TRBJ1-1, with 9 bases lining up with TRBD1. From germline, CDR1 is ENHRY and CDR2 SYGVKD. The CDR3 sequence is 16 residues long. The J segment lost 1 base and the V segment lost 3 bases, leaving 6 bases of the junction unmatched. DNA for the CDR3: TGTGCCATCAGTGACCTAGGACAGGGGAGGAACACTGAAGCTTTCTTT. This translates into CAISDLGQGRNTEAFF.

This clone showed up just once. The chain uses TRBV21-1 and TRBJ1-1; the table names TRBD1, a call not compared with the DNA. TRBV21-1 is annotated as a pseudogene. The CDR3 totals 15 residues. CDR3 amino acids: CASSKGQGMGTEAFF. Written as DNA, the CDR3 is TGTGCCAGCAGCAAGGGACAGGGGATGGGCACTGAAGCTTTCTTT.

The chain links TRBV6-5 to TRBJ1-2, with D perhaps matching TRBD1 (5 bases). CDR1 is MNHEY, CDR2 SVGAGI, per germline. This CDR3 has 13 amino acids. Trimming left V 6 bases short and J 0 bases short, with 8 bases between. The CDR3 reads CASSQGPNYGYTF. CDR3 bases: TGTGCCAGCAGCCAGGGCCCTAACTATGGCTACACCTTC.

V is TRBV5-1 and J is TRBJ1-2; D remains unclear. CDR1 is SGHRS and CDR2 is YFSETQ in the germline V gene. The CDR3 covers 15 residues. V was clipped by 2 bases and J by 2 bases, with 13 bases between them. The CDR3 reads CASSLSGAGNYGYTF. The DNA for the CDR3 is TGCGCCAGCAGCTTAAGTGGCGCGGGGAACTATGGCTACACCTTC.

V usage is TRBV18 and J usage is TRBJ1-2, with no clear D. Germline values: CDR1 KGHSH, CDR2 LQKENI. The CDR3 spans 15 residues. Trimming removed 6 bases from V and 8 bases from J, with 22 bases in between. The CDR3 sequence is CASSDSEGSLGGYTF. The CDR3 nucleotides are TGTGCCAGCTCTGACTCGGAGGGAAGTTTGGGAGGCTACACCTTC.

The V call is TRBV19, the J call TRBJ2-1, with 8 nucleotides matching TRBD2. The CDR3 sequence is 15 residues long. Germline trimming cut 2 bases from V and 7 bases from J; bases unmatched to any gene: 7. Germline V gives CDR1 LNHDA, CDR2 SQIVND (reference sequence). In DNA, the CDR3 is TGTGCCAGTAGTATATATACTAGCGGTGGTAATGAGCAGTTCTTC. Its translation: CASSIYTSGGNEQFF.